These 8 T cell receptor beta chains were sequenced from one sample in a study of T cell repertoires in cytomegalovirus infection. The antigens of these receptors remain unknown. TCRdb passed the reads through MiXCR, listing each CDR3 protein once. Of some 130,000 distinct CDR3 sequences listed, around 25% are singletons. The source material was PBMCs, sequenced either directly or after in vitro stimulation (not recorded which). The origin of the receptors is a human donor in good health (CMV status not recorded). Some clones in this sample may be carry-over from other donors' samples.

This clonotype was picked up many times. The chain has TRBV7-2 and TRBJ2-7, with 10 bases matching TRBD2. V was pared by 4 bases and J by 5 bases, with 8 bases of the junction left unmatched. This CDR3 comprises 15 residues. Germline V CDR1 and CDR2: SGHTA, FQGNSA. The CDR3 region has the DNA TGTGCCAGCAGCTCTTACACTAGCGGGACCAACGAGCAGTACTTC. Its protein product is CASSSYTSGTNEQYF.

This clonotype has only a few counts. The V call is TRBV19, the J call TRBJ2-7, with D hard to call. The CDR3 extends over 13 amino acids. Germline V gene data show CDR1 as LNHDA and CDR2 as SQIVND (reference sequence). V lost 2 bases and J lost 7, with 12 bases in between. In nucleotides, the CDR3 is TGTGCCAGTAGTATATCTACCTTCTCGGAGCAGTACGTC. This codes for CASSISTFSEQYV.

This clonotype has a count of ten or more. The genes are TRBV6-1 and TRBJ1-3, with TRBD1 identical over 8 bases. V trimming: 6 bases; J trimming: 3 bases; junction bases outside the gene matches: 1. Germline loops: CDR1 MNHNS, CDR2 SASEGT. CDR3 size: 13 residues. CDR3 in amino acids: CASRTGVGNTIYF. The DNA for the CDR3 is TGTGCCAGCAGGACAGGGGTTGGAAACACCATATATTTT.

The rearrangement uses TRBV10-3 and TRBJ2-2; 12 nucleotides agree with TRBD2. In germline, CDR1 is ENHRY, CDR2 SYGVKD. V was pared by 0 bases and J by 7 bases, with 3 bases of the junction left unmatched. CDR3 length: 16 amino acids. CDR3 sequence reads: CAISESTSGSFGELFF. The CDR3, as DNA: TGTGCCATCAGTGAGTCGACTAGCGGGAGTTTCGGGGAGCTGTTTTTT.

The chain joins TRBV12-3 or TRBV12-4 to TRBJ1-5, with D maybe TRBD1 (6 bases). This CDR3 region has 16 residues. V was clipped by 3 bases and J by 0 bases, with 12 bases between them. CDR3 amino acids: CASSFEGVHSNQPQHF. The CDR3 nucleotides are TGTGCCAGCAGTTTCGAGGGGGTTCATAGCAATCAGCCCCAGCATTTT.

The sample holds a few counts of this clonotype. The chain carries TRBV24-1 and TRBJ2-1; D is tentatively TRBD1 or TRBD2 (5 bases each). The CDR3 spans 16 residues. Trimming stripped 2 bases from V and 13 bases from J, with 23 bases between. Per the germline V gene, CDR1 is KGHDR and CDR2 is SFDVKD. CDR3 sequence (DNA): TGTGCCACCAGTGATTCCGGGACGCTACCCGCCATGCGACAGTTCTTC. Translated: CATSDSGTLPAMRQFF.

The sample holds a few counts of this clonotype. The chain uses TRBV10-3 and TRBJ1-3, with unresolved D. The ends were cut back, 3 bases at V and 0 bases at J, with 6 bases in the middle. The CDR3 runs 14 residues. Germline V lookup: CDR1 ENHRY, CDR2 SYGVKD. CDR3 amino acids: CAISDSDSGNTIYF. CDR3 nucleotides: TGTGCCATCAGTGATAGTGACTCTGGAAACACCATATATTTT.

This clonotype came up a few times. The chain links TRBV6-2 or TRBV6-3 to TRBJ2-5; 9 bases map to TRBD1. CDR3 length: 14 residues. Germline CDR1 reads MNHEY; CDR2 reads SVGEGT. With V trimmed by 6 bases and J by 4 bases, 6 bases remained unmatched. CDR3 amino acids: CASSSGTGRETQYF. The CDR3 DNA sequence: TGTGCCAGCAGCTCCGGGACAGGGAGAGAGACCCAGTACTTC.